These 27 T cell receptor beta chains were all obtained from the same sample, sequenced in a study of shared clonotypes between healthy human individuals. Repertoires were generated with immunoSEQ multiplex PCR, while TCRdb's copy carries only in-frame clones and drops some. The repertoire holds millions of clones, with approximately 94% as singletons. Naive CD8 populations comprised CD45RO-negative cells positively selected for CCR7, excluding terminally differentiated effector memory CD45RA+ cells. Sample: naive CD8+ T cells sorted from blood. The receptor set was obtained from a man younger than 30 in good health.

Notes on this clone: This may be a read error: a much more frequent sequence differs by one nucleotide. The CDR3 here is CASSFWGDTEAFF. Here the CDR3 DNA reads TGTGCCAGCAGCTTTTGGGGGGACACTGAAGCTTTCTTT. The genes are TRBV7-9 and TRBJ1-1; tentative D call: TRBD1 (5 bases). This CDR3 has 13 residues. V was cut by 3 bases and J by 3 bases, with 8 bases left in between. Germline lookup yields CDR1 SEHNR and CDR2 FQNEAQ (reference sequence).

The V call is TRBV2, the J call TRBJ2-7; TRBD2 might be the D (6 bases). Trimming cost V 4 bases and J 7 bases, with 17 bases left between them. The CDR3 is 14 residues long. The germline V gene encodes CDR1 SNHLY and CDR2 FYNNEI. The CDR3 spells CASSVETLGREQYF. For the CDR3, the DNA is TGTGCCAGCAGTGTTGAGACTCTCGGGAGAGAGCAGTACTTC.

The DNA of the CDR3 is TGCGCCAGCAGCAGCCCGTTGGCGGGCCACCAAGAGACCCAGTACTTC. Translated, it gives CASSSPLAGHQETQYF. This sequence joins TRBV5-1 and TRBJ2-5, with D possibly being TRBD2 (5 bases). V lost 4 bases to trimming and J lost 0 bases, with 16 bases between them. The CDR3 is 16 amino acids. From germline, CDR1 is SGHRS and CDR2 YFSETQ. Complete variable domain (other parts from reference TRBV5-1 and TRBJ2-5): KAGVTQTPRYLIKTRGQQVTLSCSPISGHRSVSWYQQTPGQGLQFLFEYFSETQRNKGNFPGRFSGRQFSNSRSEMNVSTLELGDSALYLCASSSPLAGHQETQYFGPGTRLLVL.

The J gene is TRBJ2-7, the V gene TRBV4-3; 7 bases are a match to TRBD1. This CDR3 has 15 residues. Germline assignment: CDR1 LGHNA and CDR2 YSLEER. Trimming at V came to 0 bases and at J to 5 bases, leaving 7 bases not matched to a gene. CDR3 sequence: CASSQDRTGVHEQYF. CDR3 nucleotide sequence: TGCGCCAGCAGCCAAGACCGGACAGGCGTCCACGAGCAGTACTTC.

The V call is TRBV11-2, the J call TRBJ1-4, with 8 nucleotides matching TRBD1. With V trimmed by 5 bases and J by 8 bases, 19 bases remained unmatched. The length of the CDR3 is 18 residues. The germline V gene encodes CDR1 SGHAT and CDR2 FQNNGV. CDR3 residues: CASSPRQGILDGSEKLFF. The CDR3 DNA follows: TGTGCCAGCAGCCCTCGACAGGGGATCTTGGATGGGAGCGAAAAACTGTTTTTT.

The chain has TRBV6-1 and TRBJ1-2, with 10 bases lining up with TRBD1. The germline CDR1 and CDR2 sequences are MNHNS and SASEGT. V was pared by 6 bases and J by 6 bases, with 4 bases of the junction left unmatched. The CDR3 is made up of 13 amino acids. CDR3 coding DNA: TGTGCCAGCAGGGGACAGGGGTACAATGGCTACACCTTC. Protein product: CASRGQGYNGYTF.

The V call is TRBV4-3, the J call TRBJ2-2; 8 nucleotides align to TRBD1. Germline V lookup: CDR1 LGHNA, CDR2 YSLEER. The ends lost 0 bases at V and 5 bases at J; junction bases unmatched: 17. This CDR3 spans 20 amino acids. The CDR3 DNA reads TGCGCCAGCAGCCAAGAGACCCCAGGGGGCGAGATTTCCTGGACCGGGGAGCTGTTTTTT. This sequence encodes CASSQETPGGEISWTGELFF.

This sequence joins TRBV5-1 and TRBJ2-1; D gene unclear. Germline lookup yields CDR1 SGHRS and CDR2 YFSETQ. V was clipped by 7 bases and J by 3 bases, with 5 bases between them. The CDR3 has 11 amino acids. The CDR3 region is CASSDYNEQFF. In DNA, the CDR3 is TGCGCCAGCTCGGACTACAATGAGCAGTTCTTC. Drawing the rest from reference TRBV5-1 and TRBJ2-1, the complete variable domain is KAGVTQTPRYLIKTRGQQVTLSCSPISGHRSVSWYQQTPGQGLQFLFEYFSETQRNKGNFPGRFSGRQFSNSRSEMNVSTLELGDSALYLCASSDYNEQFFGPGTRLTVL.

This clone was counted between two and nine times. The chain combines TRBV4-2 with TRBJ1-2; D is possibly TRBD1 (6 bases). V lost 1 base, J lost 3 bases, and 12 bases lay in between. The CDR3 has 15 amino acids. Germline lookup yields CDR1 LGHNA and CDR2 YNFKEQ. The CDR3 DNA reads TGTGCCAGCAGCCAAGTGGAGGGGGACGACTATGGCTACACCTTC. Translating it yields CASSQVEGDDYGYTF.

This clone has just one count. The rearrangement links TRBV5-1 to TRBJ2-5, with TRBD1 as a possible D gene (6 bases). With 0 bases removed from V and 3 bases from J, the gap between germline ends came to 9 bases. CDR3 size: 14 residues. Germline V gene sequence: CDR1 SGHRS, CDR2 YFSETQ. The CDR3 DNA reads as TGCGCCAGCAGCTTGGTGCCAGGGGAAGAGACCCAGTACTTC. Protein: CASSLVPGEETQYF. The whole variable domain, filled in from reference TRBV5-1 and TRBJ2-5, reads KAGVTQTPRYLIKTRGQQVTLSCSPISGHRSVSWYQQTPGQGLQFLFEYFSETQRNKGNFPGRFSGRQFSNSRSEMNVSTLELGDSALYLCASSLVPGEETQYFGPGTRLLVL.

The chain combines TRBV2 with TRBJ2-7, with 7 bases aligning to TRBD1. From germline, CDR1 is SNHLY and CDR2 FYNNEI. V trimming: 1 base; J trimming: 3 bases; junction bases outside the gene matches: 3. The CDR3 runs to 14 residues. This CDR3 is CASSEDRGGYEQYF. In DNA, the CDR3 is TGTGCCAGCAGTGAAGACAGGGGTGGCTACGAGCAGTACTTC.

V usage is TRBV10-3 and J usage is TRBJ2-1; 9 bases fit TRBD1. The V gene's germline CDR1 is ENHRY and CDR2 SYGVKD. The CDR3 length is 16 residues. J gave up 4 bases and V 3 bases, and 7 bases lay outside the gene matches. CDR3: CAISDSGTGRYNEQFF. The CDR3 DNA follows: TGTGCCATCAGTGATTCCGGGACAGGGAGATACAATGAGCAGTTCTTC.

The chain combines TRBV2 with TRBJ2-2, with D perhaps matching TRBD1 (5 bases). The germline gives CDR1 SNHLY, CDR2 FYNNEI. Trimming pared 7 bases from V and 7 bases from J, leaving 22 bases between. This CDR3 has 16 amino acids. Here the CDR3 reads CASTLIVQGTSGELFF. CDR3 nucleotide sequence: TGTGCCAGCACCCTAATAGTTCAGGGAACCAGCGGGGAGCTGTTTTTT.

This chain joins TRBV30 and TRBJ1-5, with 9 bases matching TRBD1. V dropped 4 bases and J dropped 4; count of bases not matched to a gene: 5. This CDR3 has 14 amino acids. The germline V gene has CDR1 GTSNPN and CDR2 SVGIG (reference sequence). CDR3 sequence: CAWTWTGVNQPQHF. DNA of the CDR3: TGTGCCTGGACCTGGACAGGGGTAAATCAGCCCCAGCATTTT.

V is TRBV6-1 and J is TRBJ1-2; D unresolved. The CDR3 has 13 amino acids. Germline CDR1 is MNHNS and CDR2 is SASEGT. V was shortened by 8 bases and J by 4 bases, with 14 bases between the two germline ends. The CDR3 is CASPRPPTYGYTF. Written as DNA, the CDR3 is TGTGCCAGCCCCCGCCCACCCACCTATGGCTACACCTTC.

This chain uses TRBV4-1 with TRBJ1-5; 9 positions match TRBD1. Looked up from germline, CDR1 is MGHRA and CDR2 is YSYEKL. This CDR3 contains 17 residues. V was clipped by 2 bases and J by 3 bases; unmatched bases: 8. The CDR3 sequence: CASSQPPGTGFNQPQHF. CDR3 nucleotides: TGCGCCAGCAGCCAACCCCCCGGGACAGGGTTCAATCAGCCCCAGCATTTT.

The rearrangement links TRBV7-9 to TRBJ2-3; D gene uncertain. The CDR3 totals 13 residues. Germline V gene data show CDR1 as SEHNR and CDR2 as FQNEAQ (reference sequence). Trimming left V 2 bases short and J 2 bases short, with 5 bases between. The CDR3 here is CASSLYYTDTQYF. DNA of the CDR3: TGTGCCAGCAGCTTATACTACACAGATACGCAGTATTTT.

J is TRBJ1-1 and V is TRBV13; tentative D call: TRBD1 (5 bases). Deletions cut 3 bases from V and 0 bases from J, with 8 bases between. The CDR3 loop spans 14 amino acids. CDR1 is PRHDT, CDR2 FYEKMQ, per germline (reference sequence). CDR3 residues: CASSLPDMNTEAFF. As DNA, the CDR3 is TGTGCCAGCAGCTTGCCGGACATGAACACTGAAGCTTTCTTT.

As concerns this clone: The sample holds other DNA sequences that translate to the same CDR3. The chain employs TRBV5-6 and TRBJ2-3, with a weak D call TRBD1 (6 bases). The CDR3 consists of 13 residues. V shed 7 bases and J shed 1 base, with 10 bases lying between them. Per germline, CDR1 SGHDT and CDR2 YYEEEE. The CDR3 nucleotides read TGTGCCAGCCGCTGGACAGGCACAGATACGCAGTATTTT. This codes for CASRWTGTDTQYF.

The CDR3 bases are TGCGCCAGCAGCTTACGGGCGGGACAGGTCAATCAGCCCCAGCATTTT. This encodes CASSLRAGQVNQPQHF. The V call is TRBV4-1, the J call TRBJ1-5, with 8 bases matching TRBD1. Germline V lookup: CDR1 MGHRA, CDR2 YSYEKL. V lost 5 bases, J lost 3 bases, and 9 bases stayed unmatched. CDR3 size: 16 residues.

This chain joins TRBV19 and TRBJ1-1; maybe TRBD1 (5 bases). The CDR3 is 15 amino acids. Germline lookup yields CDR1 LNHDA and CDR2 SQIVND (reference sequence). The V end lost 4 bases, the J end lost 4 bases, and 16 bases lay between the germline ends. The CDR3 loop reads CASSTGPGTRTEAFF. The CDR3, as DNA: TGTGCCAGTAGTACAGGGCCTGGGACGCGCACTGAAGCTTTCTTT.

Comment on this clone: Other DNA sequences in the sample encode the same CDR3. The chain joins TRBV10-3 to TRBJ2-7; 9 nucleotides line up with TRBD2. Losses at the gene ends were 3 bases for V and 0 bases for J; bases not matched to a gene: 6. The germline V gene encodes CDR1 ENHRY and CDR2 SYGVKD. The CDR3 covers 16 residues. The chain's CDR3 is CAISELAGALSYEQYF. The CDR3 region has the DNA TGTGCCATCAGTGAACTAGCGGGCGCCCTCTCCTACGAGCAGTACTTC.

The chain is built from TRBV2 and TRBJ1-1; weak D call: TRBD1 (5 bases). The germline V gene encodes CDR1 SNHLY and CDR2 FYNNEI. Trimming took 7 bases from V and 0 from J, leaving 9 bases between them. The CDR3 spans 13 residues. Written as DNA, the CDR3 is TGTGCCAGCAAGACAGTCATGAACACTGAAGCTTTCTTT. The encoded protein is CASKTVMNTEAFF. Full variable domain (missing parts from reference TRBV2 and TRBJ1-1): EPEVTQTPSHQVTQMGQEVILRCVPISNHLYFYWYRQILGQKVEFLVSFYNNEISEKSEIFDDQFSVERPDGSNFTLKIRSTKLEDSAMYFCASKTVMNTEAFFGQGTRLTVV.

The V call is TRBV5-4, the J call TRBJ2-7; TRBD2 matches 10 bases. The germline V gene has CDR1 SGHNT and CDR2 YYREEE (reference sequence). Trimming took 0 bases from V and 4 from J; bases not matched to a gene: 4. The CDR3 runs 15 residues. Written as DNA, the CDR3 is TGTGCCAGCAGCTTGGGCGCTAGCGGGAGATACGAGCAGTACTTC. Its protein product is CASSLGASGRYEQYF.

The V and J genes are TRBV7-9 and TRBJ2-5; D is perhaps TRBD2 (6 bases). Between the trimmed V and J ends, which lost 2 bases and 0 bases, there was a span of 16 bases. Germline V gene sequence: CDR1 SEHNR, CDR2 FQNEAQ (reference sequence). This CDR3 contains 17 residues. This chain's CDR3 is CASSLYGSNDHQETQYF. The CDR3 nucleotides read TGTGCCAGCAGCTTATACGGGAGCAACGATCACCAAGAGACCCAGTACTTC.

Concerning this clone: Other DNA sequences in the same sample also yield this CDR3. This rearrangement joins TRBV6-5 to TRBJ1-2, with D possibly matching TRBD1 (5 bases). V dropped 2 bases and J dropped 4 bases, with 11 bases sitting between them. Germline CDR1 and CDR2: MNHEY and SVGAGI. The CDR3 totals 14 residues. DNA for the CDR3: TGTGCCAGCAGTTACGGCGCAGGGAGCTATGGCTACACCTTC. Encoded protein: CASSYGAGSYGYTF.

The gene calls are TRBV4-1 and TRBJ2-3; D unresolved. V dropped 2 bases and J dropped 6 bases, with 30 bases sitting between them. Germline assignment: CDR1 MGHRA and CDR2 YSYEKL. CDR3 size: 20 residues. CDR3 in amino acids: CASSQPPGLRADGALDTQYF. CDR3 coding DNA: TGCGCCAGCAGCCAACCCCCGGGCCTTAGGGCGGACGGAGCGCTGGATACGCAGTATTTT.